This T cell receptor beta chain was identified in a study of cytomegalovirus exposure and HLA in healthy donors. About the study: Within an early data release were tens of millions of unique TCRs drawn from HLA-typed donors.

CDR3 length equals 12 residues. V shed 5 bases and J 11 bases; nucleotides not matched to a gene: 4. Germline-derived CDR1 and CDR2 are SGHVS and FQNEAQ. The PCR used 60 Vbeta and 13 Jbeta primers. Libraries were prepared by immunoSEQ multiplex PCR; TCRdb keeps only in-frame clonotypes and omits some of them. This table has roughly 160,000 clones, around 79% appearing once. With respect to this clone: What it binds is not known.

Study-level results: After further analysis at a later stage, 15,000 to 20,000 TCR beta sequences were associated with HLA alleles at 0.05 false discovery rate. Altogether, some 170 TCR beta chains were recorded as cytomegalovirus-associated.

This chain joins TRBV7-8 and TRBJ2-2, with 8 bases aligning to TRBD1. Sequencing was carried out using PBMCs. This clonotype originated in a man in his fifties or sixties in good health and CMV-seropositive. This CDR3 is CASSQGTGELFF. The CDR3 DNA sequence: TGTGCCAGCAGCCAAGGGACAGGAGAGCTGTTTTTT.